This entry is about one T cell receptor beta chain. The entry originates in a study of T cell changes during pregnancy in multiple sclerosis. Germline CDR1 reads MDHEN; CDR2 reads SYDVKM. The germline V and J ends were trimmed by 1 base and 8 bases, with 23 bases remaining between them. This CDR3 contains 17 residues. Some clones are missing from TCRdb's copy, which holds only in-frame ones; the method was immunoSEQ multiplex PCR. The table has some 20,000 clones, less than 90% seen once. The starting material was CD4+ T cells from peripheral blood mononuclear cells, obtained in the first trimester of pregnancy. V and J are TRBV28 and TRBJ1-2, with D maybe TRBD1 (6 bases). This sequence originates from a female donor in good health, enrolled as a control in a pregnancy study. In DNA form, the CDR3 reads TGTGCCAGCAGTTTATTGGGGAGGGGGGGAACGAGTTACGGCTACACCTTC. It specifies CASSLLGRGGTSYGYTF.